The 8 T cell receptor beta chains reported below all come from one sample, sequenced in a study of blood T cells in healthy people across ages. Together with a sample-barcoded 5' primer, a J-beta primer mix was included in a second PCR lasting roughly 6 to 12 cycles. TCRdb re-called the 5' RACE reads through MiXCR, storing one row per CDR3 protein. The table lists 780,000 or so distinct CDR3 sequences, about 56% of them singletons. Sequencing was carried out using blood. The receptors were gathered from a man aged 40-55 years in good health.

The rearrangement joins TRBV20-1 to TRBJ1-2; the D gene is possibly TRBD1 (6 bases). V lost 5 bases and J 0 bases, leaving 16 bases between the germline ends. This CDR3 has 15 amino acids. Germline lookup yields CDR1 DFQATT and CDR2 SNEGSKA (reference sequence). CDR3 sequence (DNA): TGCAGTGCTTGGGGTACAGGGTCTTCTAACTATGGCTACACCTTC. Encoded protein: CSAWGTGSSNYGYTF.

The chain combines TRBV3-1 with TRBJ2-1; 10 nucleotides align to TRBD2. Germline-derived CDR1 and CDR2 are LGHDT and YNNKEL (reference sequence). V trimming: 0 bases; J trimming: 14 bases; junction bases outside the gene matches: 7. This CDR3 contains 14 residues. The chain's CDR3 is CASSQDHPSGGEFF. Here the CDR3 DNA reads TGTGCCAGCAGCCAAGATCATCCTAGCGGGGGCGAGTTCTTC.

V usage is TRBV12-3 or TRBV12-4 and J usage is TRBJ2-1; D gene ambiguous. There are 15 residues in the CDR3. Deletions cut 8 bases from V and 2 bases from J, with 16 bases between. This chain's CDR3 is CASGQTAETYNEQFF. Here the CDR3 DNA reads TGTGCCAGCGGCCAAACGGCAGAGACCTACAATGAGCAGTTCTTC.

The chain uses TRBV6-5 and TRBJ1-6; 12 positions agree with TRBD1. Per germline, CDR1 MNHEY and CDR2 SVGAGI. This CDR3 contains 20 residues. The V gene end was trimmed by 0 bases and the J gene end by 0 bases; junction bases not matched to a gene: 6. For the CDR3, the DNA is TGTGCCAGCAGTTACTCGGGACAGGGGGCCTCTAGCTCCTATAATTCACCCCTCCACTTT. Protein sequence: CASSYSGQGASSSYNSPLHF.

This chain joins TRBV4-3 and TRBJ2-1; 9 positions match TRBD2. V trimming: 0 bases; J trimming: 0 bases; junction bases outside the gene matches: 9. CDR1 is LGHNA, CDR2 YSLEER, per germline. The CDR3 loop spans 19 amino acids. CDR3 DNA: TGCGCCAGCAGCCAAGAGTGGCTAGCGGGGAGGGGCTCCTACAATGAGCAGTTCTTC. Its translation: CASSQEWLAGRGSYNEQFF.

The J gene is TRBJ2-1, the V gene TRBV5-1, with 8 bases aligning to TRBD1. CDR1 is SGHRS, CDR2 YFSETQ, per germline. The CDR3 sequence is 16 residues long. V shed 0 bases, J shed 8 bases, and the junction held 10 bases outside the gene matches. This CDR3 reads CASSLGVGQGQDEQFF. CDR3 in DNA: TGCGCCAGCAGCTTGGGAGTTGGACAGGGTCAGGATGAGCAGTTCTTC.

This clonotype was seen more than once but under ten times. CDR3 protein: CASSSSGRAWNEQYF. DNA of the CDR3: TGTGCCAGCAGCTCGAGCGGGAGGGCTTGGAACGAGCAGTACTTC. V is TRBV14 and J is TRBJ2-7; 10 bases align to TRBD2. In germline, CDR1 is SGHDN, CDR2 FVKESK. The CDR3 loop spans 15 amino acids. V shed 5 bases and J 5 bases; nucleotides not matched to a gene: 9.

The chain links TRBV21-1 to TRBJ2-3; the table assigns TRBD2, which was not confirmed against the DNA. TRBV21-1 has pseudogene status. This CDR3 comprises 15 residues. CDR3 sequence reads: CASRGRALLVDTQYF. In DNA form, the CDR3 reads TGTGCCAGCAGAGGCAGGGCCCTTTTGGTGGATACGCAGTATTTT.